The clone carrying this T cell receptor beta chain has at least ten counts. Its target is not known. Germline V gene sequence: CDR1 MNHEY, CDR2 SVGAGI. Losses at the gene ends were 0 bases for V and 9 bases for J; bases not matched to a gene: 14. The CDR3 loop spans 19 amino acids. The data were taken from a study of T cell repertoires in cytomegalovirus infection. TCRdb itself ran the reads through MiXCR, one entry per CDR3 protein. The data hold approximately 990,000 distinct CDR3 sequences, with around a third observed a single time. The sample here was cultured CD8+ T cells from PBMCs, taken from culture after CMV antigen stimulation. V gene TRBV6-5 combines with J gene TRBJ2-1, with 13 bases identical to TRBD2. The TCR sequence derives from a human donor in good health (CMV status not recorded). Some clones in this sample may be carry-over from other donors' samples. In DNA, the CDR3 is TGTGCCAGCAGTTACTCGATGCACAAAAGGACTAGCGGGGGAGGTGAGCAGTTCTTC. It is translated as CASSYSMHKRTSGGGEQFF.